This T cell receptor beta chain was observed in a study of T cell responses to AZD1222 COVID-19 vaccine. Whole-study results and caveats: It was only a handful of AZD1222 recipients who were seropositive at baseline.

Note on this clone: Its antigen is not known.

Generated by immunoSEQ multiplex PCR, the TCRdb table keeps only in-frame clones and is missing some. The sample carries about 120,000 clones, 80% to 90% recorded once. V was pared by 4 bases and J by 6 bases, with 9 bases between. The CDR3 has 14 amino acids. Germline CDR1 is KGHDR and CDR2 is SFDVKD. The chain employs TRBV24-1 and TRBJ1-6, with D perhaps TRBD1 (6 bases). The sequencing used peripheral blood, collected on day 0 of AZD1222 vaccination. The TCR sequence derives from an adult in good health. The CDR3 bases are TGTGCCACCAGTGAAGGGGGGTTTAATTCACCCCTCCACTTT. This codes for CATSEGGFNSPLHF.